This note documents a single T cell receptor (beta chain) sequence. Antigen specificity is unknown. The repertoire was sequenced with immunoSEQ multiplex PCR; TCRdb's copy has only in-frame clones and lacks some. The data show about 8,200 clones, over 80% seen once. These data come from a study of immune evolution from preneoplasia to lung adenocarcinoma. The study, taken as a whole, reports: Highest clonality occurred in KRAS-mutant, not EGFR-mutant or double wild-type, nodules. Later-stage lesions appeared to have more T cells, more diversity, less clonality. Normal lung had the highest top T cell clone frequencies.

CDR1 is SGHRS and CDR2 is YFSETQ in the germline V gene. This CDR3 comprises 13 residues. Trimming took 5 bases from V and 5 from J, leaving 12 bases between them. Premalignant or tumor cells were enriched by macro-dissection after pathologic assessment. The TCR comes from a person between 65 and 80 years old with lung adenocarcinoma. The chain has TRBV5-1 and TRBJ2-3; D remains unclear. Material: FFPE minimally invasive lung adenocarcinoma tissue. The CDR3 region has the DNA TGCGCCAGCAGTCCACCTCTCGGAGATACGCAGTATTTT. Translated: CASSPPLGDTQYF.